This TCR beta chain is from a study of cytomegalovirus exposure and HLA in healthy donors. Germline CDR1 SQVTM, CDR2 ANQGSEA. The CDR3 covers 15 residues. V shed 3 bases and J 6 bases; nucleotides not matched to a gene: 7. Worth noting for this clone: The antigen is unknown.

Study-wide findings and caveats: Researchers catalogued about 150 TCR beta chains as cytomegalovirus-associated.

The repertoire was sequenced with immunoSEQ multiplex PCR; TCRdb's copy has only in-frame clones and lacks some. The table shows about 360,000 clones, with 86% occurring only once. This clonotype was sampled from a woman under 30 in good health and CMV-seronegative. Sequenced material: PBMCs. The chain joins TRBV29-1 to TRBJ2-1, with TRBD2 identical over 11 bases. The CDR3 sequence: CSVEGTSGRGNEQFF. CDR3 sequence (DNA): TGCAGCGTTGAGGGGACTAGCGGAAGAGGCAATGAGCAGTTCTTC.